This entry features one TCR beta chain sequence. The antigen is not known. The data stem from a study of shared clonotypes between healthy human individuals. The repertoire was sequenced with immunoSEQ multiplex PCR; TCRdb's copy has only in-frame clones and lacks some. Seen here are some 1,900,000 clones, approximately 95% observed once, and the top ten hold around 1.2%. The germline V gene has CDR1 MNHNY and CDR2 SVGAGI (reference sequence). CDR3 size: 14 residues. V lost 6 bases and J lost 4; bases outside the gene matches: 8. The study, taken as a whole, reports: Sharing across four donors was highest in naive CD4 (about 5%) and lowest in memory CD8 (roughly 0.4%).

The naive CD8 fraction comprised CD45RO-negative cells positively selected for CCR7 and excluded terminally differentiated effector memory CD45RA+ cells. Source material: naive CD8+ T cells sorted from blood. The clonotype originates from a man aged 18 to 30 in good health. The chain joins TRBV6-6 to TRBJ2-7; TRBD1 agrees at 8 bases. The CDR3 spells CASSWTGKRYEQYF. CDR3 DNA sequence: TGTGCCAGCAGCTGGACAGGGAAGCGGTACGAGCAGTACTTC.